The rows below give T cell receptor beta chains drawn from one sample of a study of T cell responses to AZD1222 COVID-19 vaccine. Profiling relied on immunoSEQ multiplex PCR, and the TCRdb table lists in-frame clones only, not all of them. In the table there are 120,000 or so clones, approximately 90% of which are singletons. The sequencing used peripheral blood, collected on day 0 of MenACWY control vaccination. Receptors were obtained from an adult in good health. Both conserved end residues are part of each CDR3. Fields, in order: V gene, clone size, J gene, D gene, CDR3 protein, CDR3 DNA. D genes are given only for firm matches. Clone sizes are given selectively: once, few, many, or a class where the clone is expanded.

>TRBV7-9|.|TRBJ1-1|.
CASSLESMNTEAFF
TGTGCCAGCAGCTTGGAGAGCATGAACACTGAAGCTTTCTTT
>TRBV6-1|few|TRBJ2-7|TRBD1
CASSEDGTGGSYEQYF
TGTGCCAGCAGTGAAGACGGGACAGGGGGCTCCTACGAGCAGTACTTC
>TRBV14|.|TRBJ2-7|TRBD1
CASSQDLSPYRGRDEQYF
TGTGCCAGCAGCCAAGATCTTAGCCCCTACAGGGGCAGGGACGAGCAGTACTTC
>TRBV7-3|once|TRBJ2-2|TRBD2
CASSSPGLAGPGELFF
TGTGCCAGCAGCTCCCCGGGACTAGCGGGCCCCGGGGAGCTGTTTTTT
>TRBV9|once|TRBJ1-6|TRBD1
CASSPRTGGYNSPLHF
TGTGCCAGCAGCCCACGGACAGGGGGATATAATTCACCCCTCCACTTT
>TRBV5-1|.|TRBJ1-1|TRBD1
CASSLGLTGGAEAFF
TGCGCCAGCAGCTTGGGCCTCACAGGGGGCGCTGAAGCTTTCTTT
>TRBV7-9|.|TRBJ2-1|TRBD2
CASSLDSGLADYNEQFF
TGTGCCAGCAGCTTAGACTCGGGACTAGCGGATTACAATGAGCAGTTCTTC
>TRBV6-1|.|TRBJ1-1|.
CASSEAIDRNTEAFF
TGTGCCAGCAGTGAAGCGATAGACAGAAACACTGAAGCTTTCTTT
>TRBV5-6|.|TRBJ2-7|.
CASSFSGTRNEQYF
TGTGCCAGCAGCTTTTCCGGGACAAGAAACGAGCAGTACTTC
>TRBV6-1|.|TRBJ2-5|TRBD1
CASSDAGGQETQYF
TGTGCCAGCAGTGATGCAGGGGGCCAAGAGACCCAGTACTTC
>TRBV7-8|.|TRBJ2-1|TRBD2
CASSLEGLAGRWFF
TGTGCCAGCAGCTTAGAAGGACTAGCGGGAAGGTGGTTCTTC
>TRBV7-9|once|TRBJ2-1|.
CASSLGWREIERANEQFF
TGTGCCAGCAGCTTAGGATGGAGGGAAATCGAAAGGGCCAATGAGCAGTTCTTC
>TRBV9|.|TRBJ1-5|.
CASSPRDSNQPQHF
TGTGCCAGCAGCCCCAGGGATAGCAATCAGCCCCAGCATTTT
>TRBV11-3|few|TRBJ1-1|TRBD1
CASSHRGPNTEAFF
TGTGCCAGCAGCCACAGGGGCCCGAACACTGAAGCTTTCTTT
>TRBV11-3|.|TRBJ2-7|.
CASSLARSEQYF
TGTGCCAGCAGCTTAGCACGTAGCGAGCAGTACTTC
>TRBV25-1|.|TRBJ1-6|TRBD1
CASSGTGSYNSPLHF
TGTGCCAGCAGTGGGACAGGATCCTATAATTCACCCCTCCACTTT
>TRBV6-5|.|TRBJ2-7|.
CASSSDPHEQYF
TGTGCCAGCAGCTCGGACCCCCACGAGCAGTACTTC
>TRBV5-1|.|TRBJ1-5|TRBD1
CASSLGTGSNQPQHF
TGCGCCAGCAGCTTGGGGACAGGTAGCAATCAGCCCCAGCATTTT
>TRBV6-4|.|TRBJ2-1|TRBD1
CASSDGTATYNEQFF
TGTGCCAGCAGTGACGGGACAGCCACCTACAATGAGCAGTTCTTC
>TRBV7-9|.|TRBJ1-1|.
CASSLLAEAFF
TGTGCCAGCAGCTTACTTGCTGAAGCTTTCTTT
>TRBV7-9|.|TRBJ1-4|.
CASSPRGPGEKLFF
TGTGCCAGCAGCCCACGGGGCCCGGGGGAAAAACTGTTTTTT
>TRBV15|.|TRBJ2-5|TRBD2
CATSRGSRSGRGTQYF
TGTGCCACCAGCAGAGGATCCAGAAGCGGGAGGGGGACCCAGTACTTC
>TRBV5-6|.|TRBJ2-5|.
CASSPRLEETQYF
TGTGCCAGCAGCCCTAGATTAGAAGAGACCCAGTACTTC
>TRBV9|.|TRBJ1-1|.
CASSVGGAEAFF
TGTGCCAGCAGCGTAGGCGGGGCTGAAGCTTTCTTT
>TRBV19|.|TRBJ1-2|TRBD1
CASSPWDSESRGLGYTF
TGTGCCAGTAGTCCCTGGGACAGCGAAAGCCGTGGGTTGGGCTACACCTTC
>TRBV27|.|TRBJ1-6|.
CASWGDDASPLHF
TGTGCCAGCTGGGGGGACGATGCGTCACCCCTCCACTTT
>TRBV29-1|.|TRBJ1-2|.
CSVKPTGTSGYTF
TGCAGCGTTAAACCGACTGGGACCTCTGGCTACACCTTC
>TRBV30|.|TRBJ1-4|.
CAWSFQANEKLFF
TGTGCCTGGAGTTTCCAGGCTAATGAAAAACTGTTTTTT
>TRBV7-2|.|TRBJ2-1|.
CASSPRGYRNEQFF
TGTGCCAGCAGCCCCCGAGGGTATAGGAATGAGCAGTTCTTC
>TRBV10-3|.|TRBJ2-7|TRBD2
CAISEYESGAGIYEQYF
TGTGCCATCAGTGAGTACGAAAGCGGAGCGGGAATCTACGAGCAGTACTTC
>TRBV27|.|TRBJ1-1|.
CASSGQYHTEAFF
TGTGCCAGCAGTGGACAGTACCACACTGAAGCTTTCTTT
>TRBV12-3/TRBV12-4|.|TRBJ2-7|.
CASSMSSYEQYF
TGTGCCAGCAGTATGTCCAGCTACGAGCAGTACTTC
>TRBV6-5|.|TRBJ2-7|TRBD2
CASSMTSGKIYF
TGTGCCAGCAGCATGACTAGCGGGAAAATCTACTTC
>TRBV5-4|.|TRBJ2-7|.
CASTFPGADEQYF
TGTGCCAGCACCTTCCCGGGCGCAGACGAGCAGTACTTC
>TRBV4-3|.|TRBJ1-1|.
CASSQGGRVSEAFF
TGCGCCAGCAGCCAAGGTGGGAGGGTCTCTGAAGCTTTCTTT
>TRBV18|.|TRBJ2-7|.
CASSGEMGSSEQYF
TGTGCCAGCTCCGGAGAGATGGGGAGTAGCGAGCAGTACTTC
>TRBV13|.|TRBJ2-7|.
CASSSRSHEQYF
TGTGCCAGCAGCTCCCGCTCCCACGAGCAGTACTTC
>TRBV6-5|.|TRBJ1-2|.
CASSFRAGYGYTF
TGTGCCAGCAGTTTCAGGGCAGGCTATGGCTACACCTTC
>TRBV9|.|TRBJ2-7|TRBD1
CASSAGQGADEQYF
TGTGCCAGCAGCGCAGGACAGGGGGCCGACGAGCAGTACTTC
>TRBV6-5|once|TRBJ2-3|TRBD1
CASSLRDRHTDTQYF
TGTGCCAGCAGTCTCCGGGACAGACACACAGATACGCAGTATTTT
>TRBV15|once|TRBJ2-1|.
CATSRDLSGYEQFF
TGTGCCACCAGCAGAGATTTGTCAGGGTATGAGCAGTTCTTC
>TRBV10-3|.|TRBJ2-7|TRBD2
CAISERLAGNYEQYF
TGTGCCATCAGCGAAAGACTAGCGGGGAACTACGAGCAGTACTTC
>TRBV9|.|TRBJ2-1|TRBD2
CASSVRGLAGGNEQFF
TGTGCCAGCAGCGTACGGGGACTAGCGGGAGGCAATGAGCAGTTCTTC
>TRBV2|.|TRBJ2-7|TRBD1
CASSARDRGSEQYF
TGTGCCAGCAGTGCCCGGGACAGGGGTTCCGAGCAGTACTTC
>TRBV7-9|.|TRBJ2-5|.
CASSPSGVRGRGETQYF
TGTGCCAGCAGTCCATCAGGGGTACGGGGGCGCGGTGAGACCCAGTACTTC
>TRBV7-2|.|TRBJ1-1|TRBD1
CASSLQGASEAFF
TGTGCCAGCAGCTTACAGGGGGCATCTGAAGCTTTCTTT
>TRBV6-1|.|TRBJ1-1|.
CASSGETANTEAFF
TGTGCCAGCAGTGGGGAGACGGCGAACACTGAAGCTTTCTTT
>TRBV6-5|.|TRBJ1-3|.
CASSTEISGNTIYF
TGTGCCAGCAGCACAGAGATCTCTGGAAACACCATATATTTT